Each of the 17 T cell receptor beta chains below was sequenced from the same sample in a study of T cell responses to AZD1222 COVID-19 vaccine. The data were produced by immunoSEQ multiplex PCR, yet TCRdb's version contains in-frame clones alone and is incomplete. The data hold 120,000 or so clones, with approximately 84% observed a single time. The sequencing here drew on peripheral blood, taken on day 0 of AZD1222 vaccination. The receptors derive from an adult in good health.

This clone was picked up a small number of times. CDR3 DNA sequence: TGTGCCACCAGTTCTTCCGAGAAAATCGGCTATGGCTACACCTTC. This gives the protein CATSSSEKIGYGYTF. The genes are TRBV24-1 and TRBJ1-2; no definite D call. The CDR3 has 15 amino acids. CDR1 and CDR2 (germline): KGHDR, SFDVKD. Deletions cut 6 bases from V and 4 bases from J, with 17 bases between.

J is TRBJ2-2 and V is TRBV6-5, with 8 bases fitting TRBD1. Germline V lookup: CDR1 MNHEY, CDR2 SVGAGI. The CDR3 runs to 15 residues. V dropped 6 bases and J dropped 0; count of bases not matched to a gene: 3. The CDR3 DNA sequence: TGTGCCAGCAGCGTGACAGGGGCGAACACCGGGGAGCTGTTTTTT. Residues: CASSVTGANTGELFF.

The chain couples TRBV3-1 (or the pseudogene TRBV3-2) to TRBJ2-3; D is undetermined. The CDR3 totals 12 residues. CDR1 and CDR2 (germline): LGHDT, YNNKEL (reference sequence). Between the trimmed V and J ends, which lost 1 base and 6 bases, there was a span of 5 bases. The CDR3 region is CASSQVADTQYF. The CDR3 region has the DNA TGTGCCAGCAGCCAAGTGGCGGATACGCAGTATTTT.

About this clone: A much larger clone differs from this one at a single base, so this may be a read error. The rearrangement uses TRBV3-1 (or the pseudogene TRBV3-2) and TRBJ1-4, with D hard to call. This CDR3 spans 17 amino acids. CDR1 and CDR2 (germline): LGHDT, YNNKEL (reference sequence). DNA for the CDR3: TGTGCCAACAGCCAAGTCACACTCCGGGTGGGGAATGAAAAACTGTTTTTT. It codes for CANSQVTLRVGNEKLFF.

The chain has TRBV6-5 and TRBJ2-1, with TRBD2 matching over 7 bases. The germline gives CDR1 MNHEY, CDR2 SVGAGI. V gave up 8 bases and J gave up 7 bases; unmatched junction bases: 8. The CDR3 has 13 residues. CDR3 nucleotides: TGTGCCAGCGCCCGGACTAGTGGGAATGAGCAGTTCTTC. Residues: CASARTSGNEQFF.

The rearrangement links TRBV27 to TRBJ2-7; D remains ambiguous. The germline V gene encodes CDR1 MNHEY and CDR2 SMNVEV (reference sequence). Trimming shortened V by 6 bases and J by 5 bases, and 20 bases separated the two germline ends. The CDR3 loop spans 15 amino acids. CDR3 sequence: CASRPLWASTHEQYF. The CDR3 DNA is TGTGCCAGCAGGCCCCTGTGGGCGAGCACCCACGAGCAGTACTTC.

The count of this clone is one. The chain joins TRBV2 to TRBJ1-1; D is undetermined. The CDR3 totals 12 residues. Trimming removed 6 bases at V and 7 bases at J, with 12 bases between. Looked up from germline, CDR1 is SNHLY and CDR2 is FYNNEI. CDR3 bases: TGTGCCAGCAGGGAACGGCGCGATGAAGCTTTCTTT. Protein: CASRERRDEAFF.

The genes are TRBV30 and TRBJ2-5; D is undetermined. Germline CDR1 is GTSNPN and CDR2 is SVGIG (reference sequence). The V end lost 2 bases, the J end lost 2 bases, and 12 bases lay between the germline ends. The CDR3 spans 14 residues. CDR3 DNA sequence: TGTGCCTGGAGTTCCGGGTTGGGTCAAGAGACCCAGTACTTC. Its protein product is CAWSSGLGQETQYF. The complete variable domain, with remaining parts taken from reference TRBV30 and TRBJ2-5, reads SQTIHQWPATLVQPVGSPLSLECTVEGTSNPNLYWYRQAAGRGLQLLFYSVGIGQISSEVPQNLSASRPQDRQFILSSKKLLLSDSGFYLCAWSSGLGQETQYFGPGTRLLVL.

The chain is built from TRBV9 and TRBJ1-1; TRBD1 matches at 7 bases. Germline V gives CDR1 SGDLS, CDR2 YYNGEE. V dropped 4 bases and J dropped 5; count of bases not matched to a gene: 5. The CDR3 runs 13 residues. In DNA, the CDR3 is TGTGCCAGCAGCCGACAGGGAGATACTGAAGCTTTCTTT. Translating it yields CASSRQGDTEAFF.

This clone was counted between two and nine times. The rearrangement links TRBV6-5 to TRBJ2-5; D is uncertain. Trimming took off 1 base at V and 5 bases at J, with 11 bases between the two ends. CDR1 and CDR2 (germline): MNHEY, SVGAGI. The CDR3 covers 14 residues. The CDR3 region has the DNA TGTGCCAGCAGTTACTTGGCGGACGGGGAGACCCAGTACTTC. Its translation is CASSYLADGETQYF.

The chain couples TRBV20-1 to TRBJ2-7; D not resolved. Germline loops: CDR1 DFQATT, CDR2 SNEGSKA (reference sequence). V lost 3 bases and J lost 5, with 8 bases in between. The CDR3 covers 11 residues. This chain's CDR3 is CSASVRDEQYF. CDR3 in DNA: TGCAGTGCTAGTGTTCGGGACGAGCAGTACTTC.

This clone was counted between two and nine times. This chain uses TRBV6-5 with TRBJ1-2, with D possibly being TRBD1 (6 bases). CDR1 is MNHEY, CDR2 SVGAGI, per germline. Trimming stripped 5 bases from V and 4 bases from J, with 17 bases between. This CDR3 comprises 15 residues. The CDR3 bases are TGTGCCAGCAGTACGAGCGGGGGAGGGGGCTATGGCTACACCTTC. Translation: CASSTSGGGGYGYTF.

The CDR3 DNA reads as TGTGCCAGCAGTTTAGCGTCCAGGGGCTGCTTCTTC. Residues: CASSLASRGCFF. The V call is TRBV12-3 or TRBV12-4, the J call TRBJ2-1; the D gene is possibly TRBD1 (6 bases). V lost 0 bases and J lost 16, with 13 bases in between. This CDR3 has 12 residues.

The CDR3 protein is CASSRNTEAFF. CDR3 nucleotides: TGTGCCAGCTCGCGGAACACTGAAGCTTTCTTT. The V gene is TRBV6-5, the J gene TRBJ1-1; D unresolved. V was cut by 8 bases and J by 1 base, with 5 bases left in between. Germline assignment: CDR1 MNHEY and CDR2 SVGAGI. CDR3 length equals 11 residues.

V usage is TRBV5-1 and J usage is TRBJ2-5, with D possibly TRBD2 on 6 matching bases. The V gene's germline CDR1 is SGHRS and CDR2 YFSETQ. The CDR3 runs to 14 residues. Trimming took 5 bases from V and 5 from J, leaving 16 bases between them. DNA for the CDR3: TGCGCCAGCAGGGGAATAGGGAGCGGGGAGACCCAGTACTTC. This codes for CASRGIGSGETQYF.

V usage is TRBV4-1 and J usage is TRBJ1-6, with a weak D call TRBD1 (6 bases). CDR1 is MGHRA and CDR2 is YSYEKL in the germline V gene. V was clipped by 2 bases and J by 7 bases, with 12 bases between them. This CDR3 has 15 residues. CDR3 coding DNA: TGCGCCAGCAGCCAACAGGGGTTGTACAATTCACCCCTCCACTTT. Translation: CASSQQGLYNSPLHF.

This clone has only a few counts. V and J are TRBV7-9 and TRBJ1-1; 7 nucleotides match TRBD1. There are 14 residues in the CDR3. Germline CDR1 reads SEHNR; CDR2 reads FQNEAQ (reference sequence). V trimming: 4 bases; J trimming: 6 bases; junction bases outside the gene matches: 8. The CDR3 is CASSSTTGAPEAFF. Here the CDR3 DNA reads TGTGCCAGCAGCTCCACTACAGGGGCCCCTGAAGCTTTCTTT.